Listed here is a single TCR beta chain. The antigen this receptor binds is unknown. No base-level quality is on record; no much larger clone is a single base apart. Library construction relied on multiplex PCR. The instrument given in TCRdb is Illumina HiSeq 2500. TCRbeta libraries were constructed through three rounds of nested PCR with primers (Table S4) according to protocols modified from ARM-PCR. Before sequencing, PCR products of 200-500 bp were cut from the gel and purified using the QIAquick gel extraction kit. The paper's data handling went like this. Reads were cleaned using Trimmomatic, were merged into complete CDR3 sequences using FLASH, and were assigned to V(D)J germline segments using MiTCR. VDJtools was used to compute clonal diversity as the inverse Simpson's index. A read counted as productive if the sequence was in-frame and lacked a premature stop codon. The raw public data were reprocessed by TCRdb itself: fastp quality trimming at Q25, MiXCR clonotype calling, in-frame beta chains only. All rows with the same CDR3 protein become a single entry with the most common DNA and genes. It is TCRdb's table, rather than the study itself, that gives the V and J calls and clone size. This sample has about 44,000 distinct CDR3 sequences in its table, and roughly three fifths of those were observed once. The ten largest make up over 15% of the sample.

This sample was taken from a study of tumor and adjacent non-tumor tissue in lung cancer (dated by TCRdb to 2016 to 2019). As for the study more broadly: Of the cohort, more than ten patients had adenocarcinoma, 2 had squamous cell carcinoma and 1 had small cell lung cancer. For each patient, one tumor sample and one normal lung sample were taken, giving about 29 paired specimens that underwent TCRbeta CDR3 sequencing. Using bulk TCRbeta repertoires from some 16 lung cancer patients, the study set lung tumor tissue side by side with matched distant non-tumor lung tissue. The approximately 15 patients were aged about 31 to 80 years, included some 10 men and 5 women, and had TNM stage I to III disease. In total, sequencing yielded fewer than 150 million productive TCRbeta reads, which works out to an average of about 4 million reads per sample.

Results and caveats for the whole study, not just this receptor: Tumor tissue showed significantly greater TCR diversity (inverse Simpson) than normal lung tissue (about 400 vs 180, P = 0.0075, Mann-Whitney U test). Only approximately 16 patients were included in the cohort, and the need for larger samples and more detailed clinical data was noted by the authors. The top 100 clones accounted for a significantly larger cumulative portion of the repertoire in normal lung than in tumor tissue. Significantly higher TCR diversity was found in younger patients, and higher tumor TCR diversity was associated with shorter overall and disease-free survival. The sequencing platform is not named in the methods, and unique molecular identifiers are not mentioned. Peripheral blood was not sequenced, so blood TCRbeta repertoires in these lung cancer patients were not examined.

RNA was isolated from bulk, unsorted tissue, and RNA quality was assessed with a NanoDrop ND-1000 and an Agilent 2100. The normal lung samples consisted of distant non-tumor tissue collected more than 3 cm from the tumor edge. The donors were newly diagnosed lung cancer patients admitted for thoracic surgery in China from August to November 2014 who had not received prior chemotherapy. Patients who had received previous radiotherapy or chemotherapy, or who had another concurrent cancer, were excluded from the study. Pieces of surgical tissue measuring about 1-2 cm3 were kept in RNAlater solution and stored at -80 degrees C until use. Trimming removed 7 bases from V and 7 bases from J; the gene matches leave 10 bases unexplained. The CDR3, cysteine through phenylalanine, is 13 amino acids long. Only the CDR3 DNA is retained, 39 bases long and in frame from the first base. The germline V gene sets CDR1 to SGHNT and CDR2 to YENEEA.

The sequence was obtained from a woman between 40 and 50 years old with non-small cell lung cancer. The specimen sequenced was distant non-tumor lung tissue. The V and J segments used are TRBV11-3 and TRBJ2-7, with 7 bases aligning to TRBD2. The CDR3 protein sequence reads: CASTHSWGGEQYF. Read as DNA, the sequence is TGTGCCAGCACCCATTCGTGGGGGGGAGAGCAGTACTTC.